The 14 T cell receptor beta chains in this list originate from one sample, sequenced in a study of blood T cell repertoires in COVID-19 (dated by TCRdb to about 2020). The protocol used for the library was the immunoSEQ multiplex PCR assay. TCRdb took this table from immuneACCESS and kept in-frame rearrangements with V and J called. Such tables lack part of the clones; where checked against another copy, unresolved V genes explain under half of the gap, and the rest is unexplained. Counted in this sample were 200,000 to 250,000 clones; 83% of them appeared once. The ten largest clones take up 0.95% to 1.5% of the sample. Sequencing used peripheral blood. The origin of the receptors is a woman younger than 45 with COVID-19, enrolled during active disease.

The chain is built from TRBV11-3 and TRBJ2-4; TRBD1 matches at 7 bases. The V gene's germline CDR1 is SGHNT and CDR2 YENEEA. There are 14 residues in the CDR3. V dropped 6 bases and J dropped 1; count of bases not matched to a gene: 3. The DNA of the CDR3 is TGTGCCAGCAGTCAGGGGGAGGCCAAAAACATTCAGTACTTC. Protein sequence: CASSQGEAKNIQYF.

The chain couples TRBV4-2 to TRBJ1-1; TRBD1 aligns across 7 bases. This CDR3 comprises 15 residues. Germline V gene sequence: CDR1 LGHNA, CDR2 YNFKEQ. Germline trimming cut 0 bases from V and 1 base from J; bases unmatched to any gene: 2. In DNA, the CDR3 is TGTGCCAGCAGCCAAGACAGGGGGAAGAACACTGAAGCTTTCTTT. Translation gives CASSQDRGKNTEAFF.

V gene TRBV27 combines with J gene TRBJ2-2; D unresolved. The CDR3 length is 15 residues. Trimming took off 6 bases at V and 2 bases at J, with 13 bases between the two ends. CDR1 MNHEY and CDR2 SMNVEV come from the germline V gene (reference sequence). The CDR3, as DNA: TGTGCCAGCAGGGTTGCCCACGGTAACACCGGGGAGCTGTTTTTT. Its protein is CASRVAHGNTGELFF.

The V call is TRBV6-2 or TRBV6-3, the J call TRBJ2-5; D call uncertain. Trimming stripped 2 bases from V and 3 bases from J, with 7 bases between. Germline-derived CDR1 and CDR2 are MNHEY and SVGEGT. The CDR3 covers 13 residues. The CDR3: CASSYKAEETQYF. In DNA, the CDR3 is TGTGCCAGCAGTTACAAGGCGGAAGAGACCCAGTACTTC.

V gene TRBV6-1 combines with J gene TRBJ1-1; D is unclear. Germline CDR1 and CDR2: MNHNS and SASEGT. Trimming removed 5 bases from V and 1 base from J, with 11 bases in between. CDR3 length: 14 amino acids. The CDR3 bases are TGTGCCAGCAGTACTTTTTATGGGAACACTGAAGCTTTCTTT. Amino acid sequence: CASSTFYGNTEAFF.

The V gene is TRBV7-2, the J gene TRBJ1-3; 8 nucleotides match TRBD1. The CDR3 loop spans 16 amino acids. Germline values: CDR1 SGHTA, CDR2 FQGNSA. Trimming cost V 6 bases and J 0 bases; bases outside gene matches: 7. CDR3 in amino acids: CASRLTGTGSGNTIYF. In DNA form, the CDR3 reads TGTGCCAGCAGGCTTACTGGGACAGGCTCTGGAAACACCATATATTTT.

The rearrangement uses TRBV4-3 and TRBJ2-1; D is unclear. This CDR3 spans 17 amino acids. The germline gives CDR1 LGHNA, CDR2 YSLEER. The V end lost 0 bases, the J end lost 0 bases, and 12 bases lay between the germline ends. CDR3 coding DNA: TGCGCCAGCAGCCAAGAGGTCGTAGAAAGCTCCTACAATGAGCAGTTCTTC. Protein sequence: CASSQEVVESSYNEQFF.

The J gene is TRBJ1-1, the V gene TRBV7-9, with 8 bases lining up with TRBD1. The CDR3 is 17 amino acids. Per the germline V gene, CDR1 is SEHNR and CDR2 is FQNEAQ (reference sequence). V shed 2 bases, J shed 1 base, and the junction held 9 bases outside the gene matches. The CDR3 loop reads CASSLYRNRGSNTEAFF. DNA for the CDR3: TGTGCCAGCAGCTTATATAGGAACAGGGGGTCGAACACTGAAGCTTTCTTT. Complete variable domain (other parts from reference TRBV7-9 and TRBJ1-1): DTGVSQNPRHKITKRGQNVTFRCDPISEHNRLYWYRQTLGQGPEFLTYFQNEAQLEKSRLLSDRFSAERPKGSFSTLEIQRTEQGDSAMYLCASSLYRNRGSNTEAFFGQGTRLTVV.

The chain has TRBV9 and TRBJ1-2; a possible D gene is TRBD1 (6 bases). The germline V and J ends were trimmed by 4 bases and 5 bases, with 12 bases remaining between them. The CDR3 runs 13 residues. Germline loops: CDR1 SGDLS, CDR2 YYNGEE. CDR3 in amino acids: CASSPTDSYGYTF. CDR3 sequence (DNA): TGTGCCAGCAGCCCCACGGACAGTTATGGCTACACCTTC.

V gene TRBV2 combines with J gene TRBJ2-1; D gene unclear. V was trimmed by 4 bases and J by 1 base, leaving 11 bases between them. Germline V CDR1 and CDR2: SNHLY, FYNNEI. This CDR3 is 15 amino acids long. DNA of the CDR3: TGTGCCAGCAGTGCCGCTACGGGTTCCTACAATGAGCAGTTCTTC. Amino acids: CASSAATGSYNEQFF.

This clone has a handful of counts. The chain carries TRBV5-1 and TRBJ1-1, with unresolved D. CDR3 length equals 13 residues. The V and J ends lost 1 base and 2 bases respectively, with 6 bases between them. Per the germline V gene, CDR1 is SGHRS and CDR2 is YFSETQ. CDR3 amino acids: CASSLSPNTEAFF. The CDR3 coding sequence is TGCGCCAGCAGCTTGAGCCCTAACACTGAAGCTTTCTTT.

This clone was detected only a few times. The genes are TRBV27 and TRBJ2-1; 8 bases agree with TRBD2. Germline CDR1 is MNHEY and CDR2 is SMNVEV (reference sequence). Trimming at V came to 6 bases and at J to 8 bases, leaving 18 bases not matched to a gene. The CDR3 extends over 17 amino acids. CDR3 in DNA: TGTGCCAGCAGCGACCGTCTGGCGGGACTAGGAGGCGATGAGCAGTTCTTC. Protein: CASSDRLAGLGGDEQFF.

V gene TRBV6-5 combines with J gene TRBJ1-1; D is uncertain. Germline values: CDR1 MNHEY, CDR2 SVGAGI. The ends were cut back, 3 bases at V and 3 bases at J, with 14 bases in the middle. CDR3 length: 15 residues. The CDR3 sequence is CASSYNAGSDTEAFF. As DNA, the CDR3 is TGTGCCAGCAGTTATAACGCCGGGTCAGACACTGAAGCTTTCTTT.

This clone was recorded only once. The V call is TRBV19, the J call TRBJ2-2; 14 nucleotides line up with TRBD2. Germline trimming cut 4 bases from V and 6 bases from J; bases unmatched to any gene: 10. CDR1 LNHDA and CDR2 SQIVND come from the germline V gene (reference sequence). The CDR3 runs to 18 residues. In nucleotides, the CDR3 is TGTGCCAGTAGTAGCCGAATCGGACTAGCGGGAGGTGCCGGGGAGCTGTTTTTT. Its translation is CASSSRIGLAGGAGELFF.